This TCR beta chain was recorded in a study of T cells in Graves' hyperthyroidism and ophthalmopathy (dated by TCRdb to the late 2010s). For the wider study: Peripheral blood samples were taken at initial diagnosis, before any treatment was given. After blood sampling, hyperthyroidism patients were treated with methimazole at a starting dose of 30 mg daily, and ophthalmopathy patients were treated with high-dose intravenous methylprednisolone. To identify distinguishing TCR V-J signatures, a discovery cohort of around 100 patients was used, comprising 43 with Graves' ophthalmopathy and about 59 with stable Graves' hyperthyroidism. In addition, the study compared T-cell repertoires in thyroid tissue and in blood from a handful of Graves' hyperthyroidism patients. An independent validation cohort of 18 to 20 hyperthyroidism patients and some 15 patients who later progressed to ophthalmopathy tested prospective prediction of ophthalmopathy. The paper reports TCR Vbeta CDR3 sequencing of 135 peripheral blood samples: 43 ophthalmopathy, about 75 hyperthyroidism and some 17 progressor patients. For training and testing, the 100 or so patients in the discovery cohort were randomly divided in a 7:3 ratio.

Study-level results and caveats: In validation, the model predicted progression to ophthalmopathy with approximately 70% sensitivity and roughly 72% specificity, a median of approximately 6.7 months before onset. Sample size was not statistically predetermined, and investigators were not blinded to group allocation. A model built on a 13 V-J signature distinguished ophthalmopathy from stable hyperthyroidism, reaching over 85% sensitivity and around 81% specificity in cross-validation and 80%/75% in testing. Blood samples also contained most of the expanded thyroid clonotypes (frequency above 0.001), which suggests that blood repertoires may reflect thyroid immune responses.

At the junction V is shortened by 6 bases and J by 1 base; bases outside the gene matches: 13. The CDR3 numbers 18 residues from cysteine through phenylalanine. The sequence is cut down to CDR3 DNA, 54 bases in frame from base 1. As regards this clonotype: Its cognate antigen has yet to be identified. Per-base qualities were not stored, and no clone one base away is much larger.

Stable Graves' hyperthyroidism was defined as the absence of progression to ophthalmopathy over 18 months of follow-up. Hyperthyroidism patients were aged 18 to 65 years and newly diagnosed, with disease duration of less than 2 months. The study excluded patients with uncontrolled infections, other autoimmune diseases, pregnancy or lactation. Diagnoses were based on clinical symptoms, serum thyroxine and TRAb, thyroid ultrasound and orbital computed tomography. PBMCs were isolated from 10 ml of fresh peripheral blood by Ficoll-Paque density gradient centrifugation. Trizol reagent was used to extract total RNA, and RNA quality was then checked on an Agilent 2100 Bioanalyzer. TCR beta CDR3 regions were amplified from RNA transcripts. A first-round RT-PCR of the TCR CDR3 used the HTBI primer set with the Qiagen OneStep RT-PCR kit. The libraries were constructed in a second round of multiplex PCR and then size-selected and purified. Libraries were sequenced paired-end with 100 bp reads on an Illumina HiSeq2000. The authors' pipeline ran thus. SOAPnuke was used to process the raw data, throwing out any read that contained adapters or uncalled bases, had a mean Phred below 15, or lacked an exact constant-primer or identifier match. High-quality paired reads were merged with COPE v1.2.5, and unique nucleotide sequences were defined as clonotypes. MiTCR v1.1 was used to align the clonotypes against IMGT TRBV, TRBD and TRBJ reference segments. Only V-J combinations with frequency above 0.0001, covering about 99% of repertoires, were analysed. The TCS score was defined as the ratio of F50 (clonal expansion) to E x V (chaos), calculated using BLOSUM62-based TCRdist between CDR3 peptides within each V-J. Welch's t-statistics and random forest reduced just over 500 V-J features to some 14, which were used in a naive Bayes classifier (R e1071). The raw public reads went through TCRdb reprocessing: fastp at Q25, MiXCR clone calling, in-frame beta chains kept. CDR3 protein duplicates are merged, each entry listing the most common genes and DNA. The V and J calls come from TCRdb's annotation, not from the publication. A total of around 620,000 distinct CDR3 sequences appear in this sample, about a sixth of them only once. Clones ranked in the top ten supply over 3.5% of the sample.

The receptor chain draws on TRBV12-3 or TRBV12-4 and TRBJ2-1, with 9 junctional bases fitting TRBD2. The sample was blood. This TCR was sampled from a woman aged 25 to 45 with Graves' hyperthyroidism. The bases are TGTGCCAGCAGCGCGGGGGGGGGGGGGGGGCGGTCCTACAATGAGCAGTTCTTC. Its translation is CASSAGGGGGRSYNEQFF.